This T cell receptor (beta chain) was sequenced in a study of chemoradiotherapy in HPV16-positive cancers. Study-level findings and limits: In HPV16-positive patients, HPV-responsive T-cell expansion tracked better recurrence-free survival.

This CDR3 has 12 amino acids. The V and J ends lost 4 bases and 6 bases respectively, with 10 bases between them. Looked up from germline, CDR1 is SGHKS and CDR2 is YYEKEE (reference sequence). The data were produced by immunoSEQ multiplex PCR, yet TCRdb's version contains in-frame clones alone and is incomplete. The sample records about 13,000 clones, around 82% being singletons. On this clone itself: Its specificity is unknown.

This sequence joins TRBV5-5 and TRBJ1-2, with D unclear. Sequencing was performed on blood, taken from a patient who underwent chemoradiotherapy. This sequence was found in a human donor with HPV-associated anogenital cancer. The CDR3 loop reads CASSQHMDGYTF. CDR3 nucleotides: TGTGCCAGCAGCCAACACATGGATGGCTACACCTTC.